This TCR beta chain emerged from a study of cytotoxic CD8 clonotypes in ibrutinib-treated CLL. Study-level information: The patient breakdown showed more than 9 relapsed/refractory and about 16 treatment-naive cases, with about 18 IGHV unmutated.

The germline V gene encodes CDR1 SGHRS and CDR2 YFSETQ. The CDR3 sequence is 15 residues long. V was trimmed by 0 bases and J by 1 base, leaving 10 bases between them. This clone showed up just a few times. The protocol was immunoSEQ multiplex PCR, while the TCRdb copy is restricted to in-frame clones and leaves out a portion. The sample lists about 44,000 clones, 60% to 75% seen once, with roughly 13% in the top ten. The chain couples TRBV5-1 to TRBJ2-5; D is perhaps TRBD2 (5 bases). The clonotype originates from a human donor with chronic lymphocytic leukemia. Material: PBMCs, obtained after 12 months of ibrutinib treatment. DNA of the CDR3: TGCGCCAGCAGCTTGGCCAGAGGGCCCCAAGAGACCCAGTACTTC. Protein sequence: CASSLARGPQETQYF. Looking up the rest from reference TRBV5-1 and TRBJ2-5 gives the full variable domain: KAGVTQTPRYLIKTRGQQVTLSCSPISGHRSVSWYQQTPGQGLQFLFEYFSETQRNKGNFPGRFSGRQFSNSRSEMNVSTLELGDSALYLCASSLARGPQETQYFGPGTRLLVL.